The 15 T cell receptor beta chains reported below all come from one sample, sequenced in a study of blood T cell repertoires in COVID-19. The data were produced by immunoSEQ multiplex PCR, yet TCRdb's version contains in-frame clones alone and is incomplete. Of about 210,000 clones listed, approximately 85% are singletons. Specimen: peripheral blood. The receptors were sampled from a man between 50 and 59 years old with COVID-19, enrolled during active disease.

The V call is TRBV6-6, the J call TRBJ1-1; D gene unclear. The germline gives CDR1 MNHNY, CDR2 SVGAGI (reference sequence). The V end lost 1 base, the J end lost 6 bases, and 9 bases lay between the germline ends. The CDR3 spans 13 residues. Here the CDR3 reads CASSYYSVAEAFF. DNA for the CDR3: TGTGCCAGCAGTTACTACTCGGTTGCTGAAGCTTTCTTT.

This sequence joins TRBV19 and TRBJ2-1; D is possibly TRBD2 (7 bases). CDR3 size: 12 residues. V gave up 6 bases and J gave up 12 bases, with 15 bases separating them. Per the germline V gene, CDR1 is LNHDA and CDR2 is SQIVND (reference sequence). The CDR3 sequence is CASRGGGDRQFF. The CDR3 bases are TGTGCCAGTAGGGGAGGGGGGGACCGGCAGTTCTTC.

The rearrangement joins TRBV7-3 to TRBJ2-3; 7 nucleotides line up with TRBD1. Losses at the gene ends were 4 bases for V and 2 bases for J; bases not matched to a gene: 6. The CDR3 spans 15 residues. CDR1 and CDR2 (germline): SGHTA, FQGTGA. CDR3 loop: CASSSTGVDTDTQYF. The CDR3 DNA follows: TGTGCCAGCAGCTCAACAGGGGTGGACACAGATACGCAGTATTTT.

The DNA for the CDR3 is TGCGCCAGCAGTCAAGGGACAGGGAAGTACGAGCAGTACTTC. Translated: CASSQGTGKYEQYF. The chain joins TRBV23-1 to TRBJ2-7; 9 bases are shared with TRBD1. TRBV23-1 qualifies as an ORF whose function is uncertain. CDR3 length: 14 amino acids. After removal of 2 bases from V and 4 bases from J, the junction contained 3 bases not matched to a gene.

The genes are TRBV6-4 and TRBJ2-5, with TRBD1 as a possible D gene (5 bases). Germline V gene data show CDR1 as MRHNA and CDR2 as SNTAGT. The V and J ends lost 5 bases and 5 bases respectively, with 12 bases between them. The CDR3 sequence is 13 residues long. CDR3 in amino acids: CASSQGAGETQYF. The CDR3 coding sequence is TGTGCCAGCAGTCAGGGCGCCGGGGAGACCCAGTACTTC.

The J gene is TRBJ2-2, the V gene TRBV7-2, with D uncertain. The CDR3 is made up of 12 amino acids. The V end was cut by 2 bases, the J end by 8 bases, with 6 bases between. CDR1 is SGHTA, CDR2 FQGNSA, per germline. This CDR3 reads CASSLYRGELFF. DNA for the CDR3: TGTGCCAGCAGCTTATATAGAGGGGAGCTGTTTTTT.

The V call is TRBV28, the J call TRBJ1-2; 9 nucleotides match TRBD1. Germline V gene data show CDR1 as MDHEN and CDR2 as SYDVKM. The CDR3 extends over 18 amino acids. J was trimmed by 5 bases and V by 3 bases; bases with no gene match: 16. The CDR3 nucleotides are TGTGCCAGCAGTTTTCGGCGACAGGGGGGTCGTCTTAGGTATGGCTACACCTTC. Translated, it gives CASSFRRQGGRLRYGYTF.

This rearrangement joins TRBV5-1 to TRBJ2-2; D not resolved. The length of the CDR3 is 15 residues. The V gene's germline CDR1 is SGHRS and CDR2 YFSETQ. V dropped 2 bases and J dropped 3 bases, with 11 bases sitting between them. Written as DNA, the CDR3 is TGCGCCAGCAGCTTAGGTGCTAGTGACACCGGGGAGCTGTTTTTT. This codes for CASSLGASDTGELFF. Full variable domain (remainder filled in from reference TRBV5-1 and TRBJ2-2): KAGVTQTPRYLIKTRGQQVTLSCSPISGHRSVSWYQQTPGQGLQFLFEYFSETQRNKGNFPGRFSGRQFSNSRSEMNVSTLELGDSALYLCASSLGASDTGELFFGEGSRLTVL.

The chain recombines TRBV28 with TRBJ2-7, with TRBD1 matching over 7 bases. Losses at the gene ends were 7 bases for V and 4 bases for J; bases not matched to a gene: 10. Germline V gene sequence: CDR1 MDHEN, CDR2 SYDVKM. This CDR3 has 14 residues. DNA of the CDR3: TGTGCCAGCATCTCGACAGGGTCTTTTTACGAGCAGTACTTC. Its translation is CASISTGSFYEQYF.

The chain joins TRBV27 to TRBJ2-7; D is uncertain. The CDR3 is made up of 15 amino acids. Between the trimmed V and J ends, which lost 5 bases and 4 bases, there was a span of 18 bases. The germline CDR1 and CDR2 sequences are MNHEY and SMNVEV (reference sequence). CDR3 in amino acids: CASSPLFVREYEQYF. CDR3 coding DNA: TGTGCCAGCAGTCCCCTATTCGTACGAGAATACGAGCAGTACTTC.

This clone was counted a single time. V and J are TRBV18 and TRBJ1-1; D unclear. Trimming took 2 bases from V and 1 from J, leaving 8 bases between them. This CDR3 has 14 amino acids. Germline-derived CDR1 and CDR2 are KGHSH and LQKENI. CDR3 in amino acids: CASSPAGRNTEAFF. The CDR3 DNA is TGTGCCAGCTCACCAGCAGGTCGGAACACTGAAGCTTTCTTT.

The chain couples TRBV25-1 to TRBJ1-4; D gene uncertain. Trimming removed 5 bases at V and 6 bases at J, with 19 bases between. This CDR3 is built from 16 residues. The germline V gene has CDR1 MGHDK and CDR2 SYGVNS. Written as DNA, the CDR3 is TGTGCCAGCAGTCCCCGATTAGGAATCGGAGATGAAAAACTGTTTTTT. This sequence encodes CASSPRLGIGDEKLFF.

The V and J genes are TRBV7-8 and TRBJ2-7; D possibly corresponds to TRBD2 (5 bases). This CDR3 is 11 amino acids long. Germline CDR1 reads SGHVS; CDR2 reads FQNEAQ. Trimming pared 5 bases from V and 7 bases from J, leaving 9 bases between. The CDR3 DNA sequence: TGTGCCAGCAGCCGACGAGGGGAGCAGTACTTC. Protein: CASSRRGEQYF.

This sequence joins TRBV3-1 (or the pseudogene TRBV3-2) and TRBJ1-3; D is perhaps TRBD1 (5 bases). Trimming took off 2 bases at V and 0 bases at J, with 8 bases between the two ends. Per germline, CDR1 LGHDT and CDR2 YNNKEL (reference sequence). The CDR3 runs 15 residues. CDR3: CASSQTGVSGNTIYF. The CDR3 coding sequence is TGTGCCAGCAGCCAAACAGGAGTCTCTGGAAACACCATATATTTT.

In its sample, this clone was seen once. The chain has TRBV2 and TRBJ1-1; D uncertain. Looked up from germline, CDR1 is SNHLY and CDR2 is FYNNEI. Between the trimmed V and J ends, which lost 2 bases and 1 base, there was a span of 5 bases. This CDR3 comprises 13 residues. CDR3 sequence reads: CASSEFRNTEAFF. DNA for the CDR3: TGTGCCAGCAGTGAATTCAGGAACACTGAAGCTTTCTTT.